The sequence of this TCR beta chain was determined in a study of control samples from healthy donors and cancer patients. Method: immunoSEQ multiplex PCR; TCRdb's copy keeps in-frame clones and lacks some. Among roughly 58,000 clones listed, 87% were seen once. Deletions cut 3 bases from V and 0 bases from J, with 20 bases between. The CDR3 consists of 18 residues. The germline gives CDR1 LGHDT, CDR2 YNNKEL (reference sequence). The specimen sequenced was PBMCs. The origin of this receptor is a woman aged 55-70 years with lung cancer. The chain uses TRBV3-1 (or the pseudogene TRBV3-2) and TRBJ2-5; a weak D match, TRBD2 (7 bases). CDR3 protein: CASSQKGGRGPYQETQYF. CDR3 DNA sequence: TGTGCCAGCAGCCAGAAAGGAGGGCGGGGGCCGTACCAAGAGACCCAGTACTTC.